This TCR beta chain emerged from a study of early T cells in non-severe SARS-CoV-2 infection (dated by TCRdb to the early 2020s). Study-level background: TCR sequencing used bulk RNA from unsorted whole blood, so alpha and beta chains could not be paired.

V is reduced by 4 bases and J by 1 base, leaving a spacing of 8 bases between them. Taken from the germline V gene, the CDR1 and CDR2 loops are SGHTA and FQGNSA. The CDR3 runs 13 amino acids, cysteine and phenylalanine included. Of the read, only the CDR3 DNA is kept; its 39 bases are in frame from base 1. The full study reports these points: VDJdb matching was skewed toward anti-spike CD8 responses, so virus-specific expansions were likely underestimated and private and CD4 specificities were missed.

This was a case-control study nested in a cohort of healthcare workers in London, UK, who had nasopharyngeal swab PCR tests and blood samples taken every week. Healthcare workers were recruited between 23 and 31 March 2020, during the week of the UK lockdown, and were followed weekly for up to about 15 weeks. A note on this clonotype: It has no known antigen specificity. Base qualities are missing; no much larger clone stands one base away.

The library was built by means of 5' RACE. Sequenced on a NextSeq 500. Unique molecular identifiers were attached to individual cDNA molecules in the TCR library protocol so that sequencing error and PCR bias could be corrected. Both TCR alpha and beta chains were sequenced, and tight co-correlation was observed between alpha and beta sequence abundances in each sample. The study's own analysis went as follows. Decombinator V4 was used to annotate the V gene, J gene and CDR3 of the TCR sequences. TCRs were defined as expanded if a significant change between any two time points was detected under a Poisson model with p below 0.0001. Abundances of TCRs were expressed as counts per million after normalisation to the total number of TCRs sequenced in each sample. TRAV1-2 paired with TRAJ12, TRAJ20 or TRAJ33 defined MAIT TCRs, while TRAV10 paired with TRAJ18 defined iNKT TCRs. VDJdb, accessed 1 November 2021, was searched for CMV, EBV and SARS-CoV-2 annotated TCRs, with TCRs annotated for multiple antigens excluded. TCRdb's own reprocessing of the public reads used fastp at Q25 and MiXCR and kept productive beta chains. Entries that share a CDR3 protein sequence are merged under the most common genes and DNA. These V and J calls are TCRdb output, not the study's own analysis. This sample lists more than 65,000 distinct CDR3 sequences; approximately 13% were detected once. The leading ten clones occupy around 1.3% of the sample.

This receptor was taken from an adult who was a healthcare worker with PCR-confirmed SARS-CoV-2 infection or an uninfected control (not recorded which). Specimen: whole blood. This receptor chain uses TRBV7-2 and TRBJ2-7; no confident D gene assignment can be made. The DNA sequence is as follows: TGTGCCAGCAGCTCCGGCGTGTCCTACGAGCAGTACTTC. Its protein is CASSSGVSYEQYF. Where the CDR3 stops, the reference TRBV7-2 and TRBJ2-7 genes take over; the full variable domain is GAGVSQSPSNKVTEKGKDVELRCDPISGHTALYWYRQSLGQGLEFLIYFQGNSAPDKSGLPSDRFSAERTGGSVSTLTIQRTQQEDSAVYLCASSSGVSYEQYFGPGTRLTVT.